The clone carrying this T cell receptor (beta chain) was seen a single time. Per germline, CDR1 WSHSY and CDR2 SAAADI. Trimming at V came to 8 bases and at J to 4 bases, leaving 5 bases not matched to a gene. CDR3 length: 15 residues. This sample was included in a study of immune cell composition in non-small cell lung cancer. Study-level information: Histologic subtype was mainly adenocarcinoma or squamous cell carcinoma.

Some clones are missing from TCRdb's copy, which holds only in-frame ones; the method was immunoSEQ multiplex PCR. The sample yields about 2,500 clones, about 74% seen once. The TCR sequence derives from a human donor with non-small cell lung cancer. The J gene is TRBJ2-7, the V gene TRBV10-2; 16 bases are a match to TRBD2. Material for sequencing was lung tumor tissue. This CDR3 reads CASHGTSGGAYEQYF. DNA of the CDR3: TGCGCCAGCCACGGGACTAGCGGGGGGGCTTACGAGCAGTACTTC.